The sequence of this T cell receptor beta chain was determined in a study of monozygotic twins with inflammatory bowel disease. As concerns this clonotype: Its target is not known.

Study outcomes and limitations: With others, IBD patients shared fewer clonotypes than healthy twins did, especially with disease activity. A single strong clonotype or signal linked to IBD was not supported.

Each UMI, carrying a 6-nucleotide sample barcode, came from template switching. TCRdb reprocessed the 5' RACE reads and reports one entry per CDR3 protein, with no DNA. The sample is made up of around 150,000 distinct CDR3 sequences, and the top ten hold 2.4% of it. This receptor was obtained from a human donor with ulcerative colitis or Crohn's disease, or a healthy co-twin of an affected twin (not recorded which). Material: blood.

The CDR3 loop is CASSLASGITYEQYF. The genes are TRBV7-2 and TRBJ2-7; TCRdb lists TRBD2, though no DNA is available to test this call. This CDR3 contains 15 residues. Germline V gene sequence: CDR1 SGHTA, CDR2 FQGNSA.